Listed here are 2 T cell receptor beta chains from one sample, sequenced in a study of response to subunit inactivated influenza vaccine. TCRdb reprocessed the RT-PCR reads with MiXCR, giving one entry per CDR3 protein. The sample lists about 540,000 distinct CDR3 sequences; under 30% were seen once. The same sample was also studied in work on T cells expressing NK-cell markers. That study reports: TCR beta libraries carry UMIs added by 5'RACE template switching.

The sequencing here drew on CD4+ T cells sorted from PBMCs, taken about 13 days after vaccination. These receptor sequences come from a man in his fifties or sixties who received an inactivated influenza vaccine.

CDR3 in amino acids: CSVRTGPYGYTF. The DNA for the CDR3 is TGCAGCGTTCGGACTGGACCCTATGGCTACACCTTC. This chain joins TRBV29-1 and TRBJ1-2; the D is unclear. This CDR3 is built from 12 residues. CDR1 SQVTM and CDR2 ANQGSEA come from the germline V gene. The ends were cut back, 5 bases at V and 4 bases at J, with 11 bases in the middle.

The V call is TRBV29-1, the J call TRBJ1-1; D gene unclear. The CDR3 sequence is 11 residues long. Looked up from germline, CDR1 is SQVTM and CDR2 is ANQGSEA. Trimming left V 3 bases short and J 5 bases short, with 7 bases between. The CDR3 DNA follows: TGCAGCGTTGACCCGGGGACTGAAGCTTTCTTT. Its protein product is CSVDPGTEAFF. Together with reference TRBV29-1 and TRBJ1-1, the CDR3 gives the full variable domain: SAVISQKPSRDICQRGTSLTIQCQVDSQVTMMFWYRQQPGQSLTLIATANQGSEATYESGFVIDKFPISRPNLTFSTLTVSNMSPEDSSIYLCSVDPGTEAFFGQGTRLTVV.